Listed below are T cell receptor beta chains from one sample, sequenced in a study of T cells in Graves' hyperthyroidism and ophthalmopathy. TCRdb reprocessed the multiplex PCR reads with MiXCR, giving one entry per CDR3 protein. The sample carries under 750,000 distinct CDR3 sequences, under 20% recorded once. Sequenced sample: blood. These receptors all come from a woman in her fifties or sixties with Graves' hyperthyroidism that later progressed to Graves' ophthalmopathy. The CDR3 runs from the conserved cysteine through the conserved F or W. D genes are given only for firm matches. Expanded clones are given a class, and other clones once, few, many or no size at all.

v_call	clone_size	j_call	d_call	cdr3_aa	cdr3_nt
TRBV3-1	many	TRBJ2-3	.	CASSPASTDTQYF	TGTGCCAGCAGCCCCGCAAGCACAGATACGCAGTATTTT
TRBV9	few	TRBJ1-4	.	CASSYLSGEKLFF	TGTGCCAGCAGCTATTTGTCGGGTGAAAAACTGTTTTTT
TRBV28	few	TRBJ1-1	.	CASTRNLGNTEAFF	TGTGCCAGCACCAGGAATTTAGGTAACACTGAAGCTTTCTTT
TRBV27	once	TRBJ2-1	.	CASSLRGYSYNEQFF	TGTGCCAGCAGTTTACGGGGGTATTCCTACAATGAGCAGTTCTTC
TRBV7-8	.	TRBJ1-5	TRBD1	CASSRDSLSNQPQHF	TGTGCCAGCAGCAGGGACAGCCTTAGCAATCAGCCCCAGCATTTT
TRBV3-1	many	TRBJ1-1	.	CASSQAGIRMNTEAFF	TGTGCCAGCAGCCAAGCTGGAATCCGAATGAACACTGAAGCTTTCTTT
TRBV10-1	few	TRBJ2-1	TRBD1	CASSEGGQFNEQFF	TGCGCCAGCAGTGAGGGGGGACAGTTCAATGAGCAGTTCTTC
TRBV7-8	many	TRBJ2-7	.	CASSFPAGHQYEQYF	TGTGCCAGCAGCTTCCCGGCGGGACACCAATACGAGCAGTACTTC
TRBV5-1	many	TRBJ1-4	TRBD1	CASSLEGTAAPREKLFF	TGCGCCAGCAGCTTGGAAGGGACAGCGGCTCCTCGGGAAAAACTGTTTTTT
TRBV6-1	few	TRBJ2-1	.	CASSSVQGSYNEQFF	TGTGCCAGCAGTTCCGTACAGGGATCCTACAATGAGCAGTTCTTC
TRBV3-1	many	TRBJ1-5	TRBD1	CASSTGGLGYQPQHF	TGTGCCAGCTCAACAGGGGGGCTAGGGTATCAGCCCCAGCATTTT
TRBV12-3/TRBV12-4	.	TRBJ2-7	TRBD1	CASSLGTGGAGQYF	TGTGCCAGCAGTTTAGGGACAGGGGGCGCTGGGCAGTACTTC
TRBV9	.	TRBJ2-7	TRBD1	CASSVGDRNYEQYF	TGTGCCAGCAGCGTAGGGGACAGAAATTACGAGCAGTACTTC
TRBV5-1	many	TRBJ2-1	TRBD2	CASSFGGDANEQFF	TGCGCCAGCAGCTTCGGGGGGGATGCCAATGAGCAGTTCTTC
TRBV27	few	TRBJ1-2	TRBD1	CASSYDRGSTYGYTF	TGTGCCAGCAGCTACGACAGGGGATCGACCTATGGCTACACCTTC
TRBV30	.	TRBJ2-7	TRBD2	CAWSASSGGGIYEQYF	TGTGCCTGGAGTGCCTCCTCGGGGGGAGGAATCTACGAGCAGTACTTC
TRBV18	.	TRBJ2-2	TRBD1	CASSRTGFDTGELFF	TGTGCCAGCTCAAGGACAGGGTTCGACACCGGGGAGCTGTTTTTT
TRBV6-5	few	TRBJ2-1	.	CTSSYSGGFSYNEQFF	TGTACCAGCAGTTACTCTGGGGGCTTCTCCTACAATGAGCAGTTCTTC
TRBV5-1	.	TRBJ2-2	.	CASSSLTGATGELFF	TGCGCCAGCAGCTCACTGACAGGAGCCACCGGGGAGCTGTTTTTT
TRBV28	.	TRBJ2-1	.	CASSFFGGPEQFF	TGTGCCAGCAGTTTTTTTGGCGGGCCTGAGCAGTTCTTC
TRBV15	.	TRBJ1-1	.	CATSRGPLGNPLWDTEAFF	TGTGCCACCAGCAGAGGTCCCCTGGGCAATCCCTTATGGGACACTGAAGCTTTCTTT